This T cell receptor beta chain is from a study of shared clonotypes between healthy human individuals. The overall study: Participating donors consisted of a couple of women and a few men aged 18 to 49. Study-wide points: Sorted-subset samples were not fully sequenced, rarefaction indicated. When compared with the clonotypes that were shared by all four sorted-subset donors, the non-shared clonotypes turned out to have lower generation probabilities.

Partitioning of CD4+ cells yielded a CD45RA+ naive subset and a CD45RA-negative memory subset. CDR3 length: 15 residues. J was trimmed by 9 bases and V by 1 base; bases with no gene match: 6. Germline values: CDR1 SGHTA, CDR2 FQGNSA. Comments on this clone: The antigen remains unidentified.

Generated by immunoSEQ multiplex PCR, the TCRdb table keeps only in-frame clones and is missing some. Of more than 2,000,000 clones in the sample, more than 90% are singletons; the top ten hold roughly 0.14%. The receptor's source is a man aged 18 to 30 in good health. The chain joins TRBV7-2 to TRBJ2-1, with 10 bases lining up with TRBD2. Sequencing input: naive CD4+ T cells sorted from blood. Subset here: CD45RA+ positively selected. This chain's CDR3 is CASSLVVAGGSEQFF. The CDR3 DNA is TGTGCCAGCAGCTTAGTGGTAGCGGGGGGTTCTGAGCAGTTCTTC.